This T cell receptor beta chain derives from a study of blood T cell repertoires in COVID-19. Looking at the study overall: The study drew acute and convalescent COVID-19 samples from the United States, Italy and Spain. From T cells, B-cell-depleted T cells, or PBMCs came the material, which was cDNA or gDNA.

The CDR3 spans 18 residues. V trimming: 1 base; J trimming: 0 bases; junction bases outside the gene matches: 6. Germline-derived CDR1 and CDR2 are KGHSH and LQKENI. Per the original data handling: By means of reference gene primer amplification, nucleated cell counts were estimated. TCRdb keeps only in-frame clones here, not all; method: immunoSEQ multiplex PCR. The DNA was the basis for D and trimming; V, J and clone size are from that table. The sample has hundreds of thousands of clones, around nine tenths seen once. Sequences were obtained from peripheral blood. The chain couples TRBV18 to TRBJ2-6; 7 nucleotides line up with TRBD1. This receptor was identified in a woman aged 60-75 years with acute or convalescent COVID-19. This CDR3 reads CASSPLDRFFSGANVLTF. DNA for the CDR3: TGTGCCAGCTCACCACTGGACAGGTTCTTCTCTGGGGCCAACGTCCTGACTTTC.